The present TCR beta chain was sequenced within a study of blood T cell repertoires in COVID-19. The protocol was immunoSEQ multiplex PCR, while the TCRdb copy is restricted to in-frame clones and leaves out a portion. The sample lists about 170,000 clones, 79% occurring once. CDR1 and CDR2 (germline): SGHTA, FQGNSA. V was trimmed by 5 bases and J by 6 bases, leaving 14 bases between them. CDR3 size: 13 residues. This clone is a singleton in its sample. Sequencing was carried out using PBMCs or T cells enriched from blood (not recorded which). The V and J genes are TRBV7-2 and TRBJ2-7, with D possibly being TRBD1 (6 bases). The TCR was taken from a woman aged 70-85 years in a cohort exposed to, infected with or recovered from COVID-19 (not recorded which). The CDR3 loop is CASSTTGFGEQYF. The CDR3 nucleotides are TGTGCCAGCAGCACTACAGGGTTCGGCGAGCAGTACTTC.